The 23 T cell receptor beta chains reported below all come from one sample, sequenced in a study of post-analysis software for immune sequencing data. cDNA libraries of TCR beta carried unique molecular identifiers. Via MiXCR, TCRdb re-called the PCR reads, giving one row per CDR3 protein. The sample shows about 160,000 distinct CDR3 sequences, 36% of them seen only once. Source: blood, taken after autologous hematopoietic stem cell transplantation. These receptors were taken from a girl between 5 and 17 years old with multiple sclerosis.

In this sample, this clonotype turned up a few times. J is TRBJ2-1 and V is TRBV2, with 9 bases that match TRBD2. CDR3 length: 17 residues. J was trimmed by 10 bases and V by 9 bases; bases with no gene match: 22. CDR1 is SNHLY, CDR2 FYNNEI, per germline. CDR3 in DNA: TGTGCCAGATACCAGTCCGGCGGGAGGGCCCTACATGAAGAGCAGTTCTTC. It is translated as CARYQSGGRALHEEQFF.

Concerning this clonotype: A much larger clone lies a single base off, so this may be a read error. The V gene is TRBV5-1, the J gene TRBJ2-5; 7 bases are shared with TRBD2. The DNA matches TRBJ2-7 better at its end, which makes the J call doubtful. The CDR3 has 15 residues. From germline, CDR1 is SGHRS and CDR2 YFSETQ. The CDR3 bases are TGCACCAGCAGCTTGGAGTTAGCGGGTGCTGACGAGCAGTACTTC. Translation gives CTSSLELAGADEQYF.

The rearrangement joins TRBV5-6 to TRBJ1-1; 8 bases fit TRBD1. Germline trimming cut 4 bases from V and 1 base from J; bases unmatched to any gene: 6. This CDR3 contains 15 residues. The germline V gene encodes CDR1 SGHDT and CDR2 YYEEEE. The CDR3 coding sequence is TGTGCCAGCAGCGAAACCGGGACAGGGAACACTGAAGCTTTCTTT. Translated, it gives CASSETGTGNTEAFF.

A note on this clonotype: A much larger clone lies one base from this, so it may be a read error. The V and J genes are TRBV12-3 or TRBV12-4 and TRBJ2-5, with 9 positions matching TRBD2. This CDR3 region has 13 residues. The CDR3 here is CTSRREGPGTQYF. DNA of the CDR3: TGTACCAGCAGGCGGGAGGGCCCAGGGACCCAGTACTTC.

The chain joins TRBV11-2 to TRBJ2-7; 8 bases map to TRBD1. With V trimmed by 4 bases and J by 5 bases, 7 bases remained unmatched. The CDR3 runs 14 residues. The germline gives CDR1 SGHAT, CDR2 FQNNGV. The CDR3 spells CASSSRTGNHEQYF. CDR3 DNA: TGTGCCAGCAGCTCGCGGACAGGGAACCACGAGCAGTACTTC. Supplemented by reference TRBV11-2 and TRBJ2-7, the full variable domain reads EAGVAQSPRYKIIEKRQSVAFWCNPISGHATLYWYQQILGQGPKLLIQFQNNGVVDDSQLPKDRFSAERLKGVDSTLKIQPAKLEDSAVYLCASSSRTGNHEQYFGPGTRLTVT.

A few counts support this clonotype. This sequence joins TRBV29-1 and TRBJ2-7, with 8 bases fitting TRBD1. V shed 7 bases, J shed 2 bases, and the junction held 7 bases outside the gene matches. The germline V gene encodes CDR1 SQVTM and CDR2 ANQGSEA. The CDR3 runs 13 residues. The chain's CDR3 is CSAQGAGAYEQYF. The CDR3 DNA is TGCAGCGCCCAGGGGGCCGGAGCCTACGAGCAGTACTTC.

This chain connects TRBV7-9 to TRBJ1-1, with D perhaps TRBD1 (5 bases). Germline CDR1 and CDR2: SEHNR and FQNEAQ (reference sequence). The CDR3 consists of 14 residues. V lost 1 base to trimming and J lost 5 bases, with 11 bases between them. CDR3 sequence: CASSLVGGYTEAFF. Written as DNA, the CDR3 is TGTGCCAGCAGCTTAGTGGGGGGATATACTGAAGCTTTCTTT.

The chain carries TRBV20-1 and TRBJ1-4; D is perhaps TRBD1 (6 bases). Trimming shortened V by 3 bases and J by 7 bases, and 21 bases separated the two germline ends. CDR1 is DFQATT, CDR2 SNEGSKA, per germline (reference sequence). This CDR3 is built from 16 residues. DNA of the CDR3: TGCAGTGCTAGGCCCCAGTCCGGGGCCAGGGGTGAAAAACTGTTTTTT. Protein sequence: CSARPQSGARGEKLFF.

The sample holds a few counts of this clonotype. The chain combines TRBV6-1 with TRBJ1-1; D is uncertain. Germline V CDR1 and CDR2: MNHNS, SASEGT. The CDR3 length is 14 residues. V was pared by 7 bases and J by 3 bases, with 15 bases between. The CDR3 is CASTAPGGYTEAFF. CDR3 bases: TGTGCCAGCACCGCTCCGGGTGGTTACACTGAAGCTTTCTTT.

The rearrangement uses TRBV4-1 and TRBJ1-5; D is unclear. This CDR3 region has 16 residues. Per germline, CDR1 MGHRA and CDR2 YSYEKL. V lost 4 bases to trimming and J lost 0 bases, with 13 bases between them. CDR3 loop: CASSRGLLSSNQPQHF. CDR3 DNA sequence: TGCGCCAGCAGCCGGGGTCTCCTGTCTAGCAATCAGCCCCAGCATTTT.

A note on this clonotype: Mismatch with germline at one junction end may stem from a read error. The chain links TRBV20-1 to TRBJ2-3; D may match TRBD1 or TRBD2 (5 bases each). Looked up from germline, CDR1 is DFQATT and CDR2 is SNEGSKA (reference sequence). The length of the CDR3 is 12 residues. CDR3 loop: CSAGARSETQYF. The CDR3 DNA reads TGCAGTGCCGGGGCCCGCTCAGAGACGCAGTATTTT.

The chain has TRBV10-1 and TRBJ1-1, with no clear D. CDR1 is WNHNN and CDR2 is SYGVQD in the germline V gene (reference sequence). The CDR3 consists of 13 residues. Trimming cost V 6 bases and J 2 bases, with 10 bases left between them. The CDR3 protein is CASSGNRNTEAFF. As DNA, the CDR3 is TGCGCCAGCAGCGGCAACAGAAACACTGAAGCTTTCTTT.

This clonotype was seen a handful of times. The gene calls are TRBV12-3 or TRBV12-4 and TRBJ2-5; the match to TRBD2 covers 7 bases. The CDR3 has 14 amino acids. V trimming: 5 bases; J trimming: 4 bases; junction bases outside the gene matches: 7. CDR3 DNA: TGTGCCAGCAGTCGGACTAGGCGGCGAGAGACCCAGTACTTC. It encodes CASSRTRRRETQYF.

The V gene is TRBV9, the J gene TRBJ2-6; D gene ambiguous. CDR1 is SGDLS and CDR2 is YYNGEE in the germline V gene. The germline V and J ends were trimmed by 2 bases and 0 bases, with 6 bases remaining between them. CDR3 size: 15 residues. CDR3 nucleotide sequence: TGTGCCAGCAGCGTTGGACCCTCTGGGGCCAACGTCCTGACTTTC. Translating it yields CASSVGPSGANVLTF.

The gene calls are TRBV7-8 and TRBJ2-1; D may match TRBD1 or TRBD2 (6 bases each). The CDR3 is made up of 16 amino acids. V gave up 1 base and J gave up 7 bases, with 17 bases separating them. Germline V gene sequence: CDR1 SGHVS, CDR2 FQNEAQ. CDR3 residues: CASSLGGRDLWNEQFF. In nucleotides, the CDR3 is TGTGCCAGCAGCTTAGGGGGGCGGGATTTGTGGAATGAGCAGTTCTTC.

The V call is TRBV7-2, the J call TRBJ1-1; D perhaps matches TRBD1 (5 bases). Germline CDR1 is SGHTA and CDR2 is FQGNSA. V shed 4 bases and J shed 0 bases, with 9 bases lying between them. The CDR3 totals 14 residues. The CDR3: CASSSTDMNTEAFF. In DNA, the CDR3 is TGTGCCAGCAGCTCGACAGACATGAACACTGAAGCTTTCTTT.

J is TRBJ2-1 and V is TRBV5-1; 9 bases are a match to TRBD1. Germline lookup yields CDR1 SGHRS and CDR2 YFSETQ. The CDR3 has 17 residues. V shed 4 bases and J 4 bases; nucleotides not matched to a gene: 12. The CDR3 nucleotides read TGCGCCAGCAGCCCTGAAAGCCGGGGACAGGGTTACAATGAGCAGTTCTTC. As protein: CASSPESRGQGYNEQFF.

This clonotype turned up a few times. The gene calls are TRBV9 and TRBJ2-1; D is undetermined. The length of the CDR3 is 13 residues. The V end was cut by 1 base, the J end by 6 bases, with 8 bases between. CDR1 SGDLS and CDR2 YYNGEE come from the germline V gene. DNA of the CDR3: TGTGCCAGCAGCGTATTATGGAGCAATGAGCAGTTCTTC. Its translation: CASSVLWSNEQFF.

Turning to this clonotype: Sequence at one end of the junction differs from germline and may be a read error. V and J are TRBV5-1 and TRBJ2-1; TRBD2 matches at 9 bases. The CDR3 is made up of 14 amino acids. Germline V gene lookup returns CDR1 SGHRS and CDR2 YFSETQ. The CDR3 bases are TGCGCCAGCAGCTTTCTAGCGGGACGGAATGGGCAGTTCTTC. Protein sequence: CASSFLAGRNGQFF.

This clonotype was counted only a few times. This chain uses TRBV13 with TRBJ2-5; tentatively, D is TRBD2 (6 bases). Between the trimmed V and J ends, which lost 3 bases and 2 bases, there was a span of 10 bases. There are 14 residues in the CDR3. Per germline, CDR1 PRHDT and CDR2 FYEKMQ (reference sequence). CDR3 residues: CASSLRLVQETQYF. The CDR3 DNA reads TGTGCCAGCAGCTTGAGACTAGTTCAAGAGACCCAGTACTTC.

This clonotype was seen at least ten times. This chain uses TRBV29-1 with TRBJ2-6; a possible D gene is TRBD1 (6 bases). The V gene lost 6 bases and the J gene lost 0 bases, with 18 bases spanning the gap. The CDR3 sequence is 17 residues long. Germline assignment: CDR1 SQVTM and CDR2 ANQGSEA. CDR3 residues: CSVGEGRGSSGANVLTF. Here the CDR3 DNA reads TGCAGCGTCGGCGAGGGCAGGGGAAGCTCTGGGGCCAACGTCCTGACTTTC. The full variable domain, rest sourced from reference TRBV29-1 and TRBJ2-6, is SAVISQKPSRDICQRGTSLTIQCQVDSQVTMMFWYRQQPGQSLTLIATANQGSEATYESGFVIDKFPISRPNLTFSTLTVSNMSPEDSSIYLCSVGEGRGSSGANVLTFGAGSRLTVL.

This clonotype came up many times. DNA for the CDR3: TGTGCCAGCACTAACCCCCGGACAGGGTCCTACGAGCAGTACTTC. Protein: CASTNPRTGSYEQYF. The chain links TRBV6-5 to TRBJ2-7; 8 nucleotides align to TRBD1. This CDR3 contains 15 residues. CDR1 is MNHEY and CDR2 is SVGAGI in the germline V gene. V lost 7 bases and J lost 1; bases outside the gene matches: 9.

This clonotype was picked up many times. The CDR3 loop reads CSVRPGQGDSNEQFF. CDR3 nucleotides: TGCAGCGTGCGACCGGGACAGGGAGACTCCAATGAGCAGTTCTTC. The chain employs TRBV29-1 and TRBJ2-1; 9 nucleotides agree with TRBD1. CDR1 and CDR2 from the germline V gene are SQVTM and ANQGSEA. V lost 6 bases to trimming and J lost 6 bases; unmatched junction nucleotides: 12. The CDR3 covers 15 residues.